Detailed here is one T cell receptor (beta chain). Antigen specificity is unknown. The sample belongs to a study of OX40 agonist ivuxolimab in advanced cancers. Study as a whole: While on treatment, patients had intravenous ivuxolimab at 0.01 to 10 mg/kg every 2 weeks. Patients receiving dose escalation had hepatocellular carcinoma, melanoma, renal cell or head and neck cancer.

Repertoires were generated with immunoSEQ multiplex PCR, while TCRdb's copy carries only in-frame clones and drops some. The table lists under 11,000 clones, 77% of them singletons. The study, taken as a whole, reports: At doses 0.1 to 3.0 mg/kg, CD4+ and CD8+ clones expanded. Determination of antigen specificity was not performed for the expanded peripheral T cells.

Trimming stripped 4 bases from V and 6 bases from J, with 10 bases between. Looked up from germline, CDR1 is MNHEY and CDR2 is SMNVEV (reference sequence). The CDR3 contains 13 residues. This clonotype originated in an adult with an advanced solid tumor such as melanoma, head and neck, liver or kidney cancer. Here the sequenced sample was CD4+ or CD8+ T cells sorted from blood, taken in a trial of the OX40 agonist ivuxolimab. This chain uses TRBV27 with TRBJ2-1; D remains ambiguous. CDR3 in amino acids: CASSSPASNEQFF. The DNA of the CDR3 is TGTGCCAGCAGTTCCCCCGCTAGCAATGAGCAGTTCTTC.